The 16 T cell receptor beta chains given below trace back to one sample, sequenced in a study of CD8 T cells in ankylosing spondylitis. From the 5' RACE reads, TCRdb called clonotypes with MiXCR, one entry per CDR3 protein. Of around 250,000 distinct CDR3 sequences in the sample, about 10% were seen once. The sample comprised blood, either unsorted or a sorted T cell fraction (not recorded which). The receptors shown here come from a male donor with ankylosing spondylitis or in good health (not recorded which).

This clonotype occurred a few times. V and J are TRBV4-1 and TRBJ2-2, with D perhaps matching TRBD2 (5 bases). Germline assignment: CDR1 MGHRA and CDR2 YSYEKL. Trimming took off 6 bases at V and 11 bases at J, with 25 bases between the two ends. The CDR3 is 16 amino acids. The CDR3 loop reads CASRPGEGLINRELFF. CDR3 nucleotide sequence: TGCGCCAGCAGGCCCGGAGAGGGATTAATCAACAGAGAGCTGTTTTTT.

V gene TRBV10-3 combines with J gene TRBJ2-7; tentatively, D is TRBD2 (6 bases). The CDR3 is made up of 14 amino acids. Trimming took 4 bases from V and 2 from J, leaving 12 bases between them. CDR1 and CDR2 (germline): ENHRY, SYGVKD. The CDR3, as DNA: TGTGCCATCAGTGGTTCGGGAGCCGCCTACGAGCAGTACTTC. Translation: CAISGSGAAYEQYF.

This rearrangement joins TRBV28 to TRBJ2-3; no clear D gene. Germline CDR1 is MDHEN and CDR2 is SYDVKM. The CDR3 runs 14 residues. The ends were cut back, 8 bases at V and 6 bases at J, with 18 bases in the middle. CDR3 in amino acids: CASGTGPSSDTQYF. The CDR3 DNA is TGTGCCAGCGGTACCGGCCCCAGTTCCGATACGCAGTATTTT.

Turning to this clonotype: A single base separates this from a much larger clone, so it may be a read error. The J gene is TRBJ2-7, the V gene TRBV9; 7 bases agree with TRBD1. Germline V gene lookup returns CDR1 SGDLS and CDR2 YYNGEE. This CDR3 has 14 residues. CDR3 in amino acids: CVSSVDTGEYEQYF. CDR3 in DNA: TGTGTCAGCAGCGTAGATACAGGGGAATACGAGCAGTACTTC.

V and J are TRBV13 and TRBJ2-1, with 8 bases matching TRBD2. The CDR3 is 17 amino acids. V lost 3 bases to trimming and J lost 0 bases; unmatched junction nucleotides: 7. The germline CDR1 and CDR2 sequences are PRHDT and FYEKMQ (reference sequence). In nucleotides, the CDR3 is TGTGCCAGCAGCTTTCGACCCGGGACTAGCTCCTACAATGAGCAGTTCTTC. Translating it yields CASSFRPGTSSYNEQFF.

The sample holds many counts of this clonotype. The rearrangement links TRBV29-1 to TRBJ2-1; 13 nucleotides align to TRBD2. CDR1 and CDR2 from the germline V gene are SQVTM and ANQGSEA. This CDR3 is 14 amino acids long. The trim removed 6 bases at V and 6 bases at J, leaving 5 bases unmatched. The CDR3 sequence is CSVAGTSGTNEQFF. The CDR3, as DNA: TGCAGCGTGGCAGGGACTAGCGGGACCAATGAGCAGTTCTTC.

This clonotype was counted ten times or more. The chain carries TRBV11-2 and TRBJ2-7, with D maybe TRBD2 (5 bases). The CDR3 length is 13 residues. V gave up 7 bases and J gave up 0 bases, with 10 bases separating them. The germline gives CDR1 SGHAT, CDR2 FQNNGV. The CDR3 coding sequence is TGTGCCAGCAAGCGGACGGGCTCCTACGAGCAGTACTTC. As protein: CASKRTGSYEQYF.

The V gene is TRBV20-1, the J gene TRBJ1-4; D is perhaps TRBD1 (6 bases). V lost 4 bases and J 3 bases, leaving 18 bases between the germline ends. CDR3 length: 16 residues. Germline values: CDR1 DFQATT, CDR2 SNEGSKA (reference sequence). The CDR3 DNA reads as TGCAGTGCTAACCCCAGGGGATACTGGGCTAATGAAAAACTGTTTTTT. Translation gives CSANPRGYWANEKLFF.

The table lists this clonotype with many counts. The chain joins TRBV5-1 to TRBJ2-7; D call uncertain. Trimming stripped 4 bases from V and 4 bases from J, with 9 bases between. Germline CDR1 reads SGHRS; CDR2 reads YFSETQ. This CDR3 contains 12 residues. The CDR3 coding sequence is TGCGCCAGCAGCCCGGTAGGGTACGAGCAGTACTTC. Its translation: CASSPVGYEQYF.

The chain employs TRBV27 and TRBJ2-7; 10 positions match TRBD1. The length of the CDR3 is 14 residues. V lost 2 bases and J lost 3; bases outside the gene matches: 1. CDR1 is MNHEY, CDR2 SMNVEV, per germline (reference sequence). CDR3 DNA: TGTGCCAGCAGTTTACGGGACAGGGGCTACGAGCAGTACTTC. It is translated as CASSLRDRGYEQYF.

This clonotype was counted ten times or more. The CDR3: CASSQSGLSTDTQYF. CDR3 in DNA: TGTGCCAGCAGCCAGAGTGGGTTGAGCACAGATACGCAGTATTTT. The chain couples TRBV7-6 to TRBJ2-3; D is uncertain. The CDR3 has 15 residues. Trimming stripped 5 bases from V and 0 bases from J, with 12 bases between. Germline V lookup: CDR1 SGHVS, CDR2 FNYEAQ. The full variable domain, rest sourced from reference TRBV7-6 and TRBJ2-3, is GAGVSQSPRYKVTKRGQDVALRCDPISGHVSLYWYRQALGQGPEFLTYFNYEAQQDKSGLPNDRFSAERPEGSISTLTIQRTEQRDSAMYRCASSQSGLSTDTQYFGPGTRLTVL.

Of note for this clonotype: The junction departs from germline at one end; a sequencing error may be responsible. V usage is TRBV7-2 and J usage is TRBJ2-2; D unresolved. The V gene's germline CDR1 is SGHTA and CDR2 FQGNSA. CDR3 size: 15 residues. The CDR3 protein is CASNLFRVYTGELFF. The CDR3 region has the DNA TGTGCCAGCAACTTATTTAGGGTTTACACCGGGGAGCTGTTTTTT.

The chain employs TRBV4-1 and TRBJ2-3; D is ambiguous. V lost 4 bases, J lost 6 bases, and 23 bases lay in between. The CDR3 has 17 residues. Per germline, CDR1 MGHRA and CDR2 YSYEKL. The chain's CDR3 is CASSPLALDGSSDTQYF. CDR3 sequence (DNA): TGCGCCAGCAGCCCTTTGGCCTTGGACGGATCGTCGGATACGCAGTATTTT.

This clonotype was counted at least ten times. The chain links TRBV7-2 to TRBJ1-1; D not resolved. Between the trimmed V and J ends, which lost 5 bases and 8 bases, there was a span of 9 bases. This CDR3 is 11 amino acids long. Germline V lookup: CDR1 SGHTA, CDR2 FQGNSA. The CDR3 is CASSPRREAFF. Here the CDR3 DNA reads TGTGCCAGCAGCCCGCGTCGAGAAGCTTTCTTT.

For this clonotype: One base away lies a much larger clone, so this may be a sequencing read error. The CDR3 DNA reads as TGTGCCAGCAGTTTTATAGCTTCTAACACAGATACGCAGTATTTT. Amino acids: CASSFIASNTDTQYF. The chain is built from TRBV12-3 or TRBV12-4 and TRBJ2-3, with no clear D. The CDR3 length is 15 residues. V was pared by 3 bases and J by 2 bases, with 12 bases between.

This clonotype was detected many times. The chain is built from TRBV7-8 and TRBJ2-2; D not resolved. In germline, CDR1 is SGHVS, CDR2 FQNEAQ. The CDR3 extends over 11 amino acids. The V end lost 7 bases, the J end lost 5 bases, and 5 bases lay between the germline ends. The CDR3 protein is CASKRTGELFF. Here the CDR3 DNA reads TGTGCCAGCAAGAGAACCGGGGAGCTGTTTTTT.